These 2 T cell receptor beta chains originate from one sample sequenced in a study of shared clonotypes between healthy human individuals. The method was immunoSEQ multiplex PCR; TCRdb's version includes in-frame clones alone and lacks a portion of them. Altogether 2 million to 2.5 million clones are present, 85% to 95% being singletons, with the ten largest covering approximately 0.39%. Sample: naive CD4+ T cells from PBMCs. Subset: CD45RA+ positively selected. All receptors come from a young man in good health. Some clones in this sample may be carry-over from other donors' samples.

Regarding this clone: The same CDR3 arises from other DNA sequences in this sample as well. As DNA, the CDR3 is TGTGCCAGCAGTTCCCGGACTAGCGGGAGTTACGAGCAGTACTTC. It codes for CASSSRTSGSYEQYF. V and J are TRBV28 and TRBJ2-7, with TRBD2 identical over 13 bases. Germline CDR1 reads MDHEN; CDR2 reads SYDVKM. The CDR3 runs 15 residues. The ends lost 4 bases at V and 4 bases at J; junction bases unmatched: 4.

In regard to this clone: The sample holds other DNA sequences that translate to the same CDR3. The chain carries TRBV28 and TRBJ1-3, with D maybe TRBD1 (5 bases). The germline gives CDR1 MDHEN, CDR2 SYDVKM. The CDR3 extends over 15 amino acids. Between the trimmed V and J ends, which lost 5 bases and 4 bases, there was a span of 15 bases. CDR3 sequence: CASSPLGQGGNTIYF. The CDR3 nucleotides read TGTGCCAGCAGTCCTCTCGGGCAGGGAGGAAACACCATATATTTT.